Listed below are T cell receptor beta chains from one sample, sequenced in a study of T cell responses to AZD1222 COVID-19 vaccine. Repertoires were generated with immunoSEQ multiplex PCR, while TCRdb's copy carries only in-frame clones and drops some. This table holds under 200,000 clones, more than 85% found once. The starting material was peripheral blood, obtained on day 0 of AZD1222 vaccination. These receptors all stem from an adult in good health. CDR3s include the opening cysteine and the closing phenylalanine or tryptophan. A D gene is named only where the DNA matches it firmly. Expanded clones are given a class, and other clones once, few, many or no size at all.

V,size,J,D,CDR3,DNA
TRBV14,once,TRBJ1-1,TRBD1,CASSLSTGRIEAFF,TGTGCCAGCAGCCTCTCGACAGGGCGGATTGAAGCTTTCTTT
TRBV28,-,TRBJ2-7,-,CASSKTGSSYEQYF,TGTGCCAGCAGTAAAACAGGGAGCTCCTACGAGCAGTACTTC
TRBV4-1,-,TRBJ2-3,TRBD2,CASSHTPGGLSPDTDTQYF,TGCGCCAGCAGCCATACCCCCGGGGGGTTATCACCAGACACAGATACGCAGTATTTT
TRBV25-1,-,TRBJ2-1,TRBD2,CASSLSGTSVNNEQFF,TGTGCCAGTTCACTATCCGGGACTAGCGTTAACAATGAGCAGTTCTTC
TRBV12-5,few,TRBJ1-6,-,CASGSPGPGSPLHF,TGTGCTAGTGGGTCTCCGGGGCCAGGGTCACCCCTCCACTTT
TRBV12-3/TRBV12-4,-,TRBJ1-1,-,CASSLKGFTEAFF,TGTGCCAGCAGTTTGAAAGGGTTCACTGAAGCTTTCTTT
TRBV18,-,TRBJ1-2,-,CASSPRTKGPQGGYTF,TGTGCCAGCTCACCTAGGACAAAGGGCCCCCAGGGTGGCTACACCTTC
TRBV14,-,TRBJ1-1,TRBD1,CASSQVSPWTGGGTEAFF,TGTGCCAGCAGCCAAGTTAGTCCTTGGACAGGGGGAGGTACTGAAGCTTTCTTT
TRBV6-5,-,TRBJ1-1,TRBD1,CASSYGTESEAFF,TGTGCCAGCAGTTACGGGACAGAATCTGAAGCTTTCTTT
TRBV24-1,-,TRBJ1-5,TRBD1,CATSEWDRVTHNQPQHF,TGTGCCACCAGTGAGTGGGACAGGGTTACTCACAATCAGCCCCAGCATTTT
TRBV21-1,-,TRBJ1-5,-,CASSKGLGVRQPQHF,TGTGCCAGCAGCAAAGGGCTCGGGGTTCGACAGCCCCAGCATTTT
TRBV15,-,TRBJ1-5,-,CATSRDRQGGQPQHF,TGTGCCACCAGCAGAGACAGGCAGGGAGGCCAGCCCCAGCATTTT
TRBV29-1,-,TRBJ2-1,-,CSVGGGPEQFF,TGCAGCGTTGGAGGGGGGCCTGAGCAGTTCTTC
TRBV29-1,-,TRBJ1-1,-,CSVLTILNTEAFF,TGCAGCGTCCTCACGATCTTGAACACTGAAGCTTTCTTT
TRBV10-3,-,TRBJ2-5,-,CAISPRGSQETQYF,TGTGCCATCAGTCCACGGGGGTCCCAAGAGACCCAGTACTTC
TRBV7-2,-,TRBJ1-4,-,CAIQEPPGAKLFF,TGTGCCATTCAGGAGCCCCCGGGGGCAAAACTGTTTTTT
TRBV18,-,TRBJ1-2,TRBD1,CASSPPSTDRVDLYTF,TGTGCCAGCTCACCACCATCAACGGACAGGGTAGATCTCTACACCTTC
TRBV9,once,TRBJ1-2,-,CASSPGQIYGYTF,TGTGCCAGCAGTCCCGGACAGATCTATGGCTACACCTTC
TRBV6-5,-,TRBJ1-1,-,CASRPRGMNTEAFF,TGTGCCAGCAGGCCCAGGGGCATGAACACTGAAGCTTTCTTT
TRBV6-5,-,TRBJ2-1,-,CASSYSGGKGEQFF,TGTGCCAGCAGTTACTCGGGAGGAAAGGGTGAGCAGTTCTTC
TRBV3-1/TRBV3-2,-,TRBJ1-3,TRBD1,CASSQVRTGANTIYF,TGTGCCAGCAGCCAAGTTAGGACAGGGGCCAACACCATATATTTT
TRBV4-1,-,TRBJ2-7,TRBD2,CASSHRGGPEQYF,TGCGCCAGCAGCCACCGGGGGGGTCCCGAGCAGTACTTC
TRBV5-1,-,TRBJ1-4,-,CASSLDDGGREKLFF,TGCGCCAGCAGCTTGGATGACGGGGGCAGGGAAAAACTGTTTTTT
TRBV28,-,TRBJ2-5,-,CASRLAVVQTQYF,TGTGCCAGCAGGCTCGCAGTTGTGCAGACCCAGTACTTC
TRBV7-9,-,TRBJ2-5,-,CASSPGLAGGETQYF,TGTGCCAGCAGTCCCGGACTAGCAGGGGGGGAGACCCAGTACTTC
TRBV12-3/TRBV12-4,once,TRBJ1-1,-,CASSFVAGTEAFF,TGTGCCAGCAGTTTCGTGGCGGGCACTGAAGCTTTCTTT
TRBV27,-,TRBJ2-1,TRBD1,CASSRGTGGWDEQFF,TGTGCCAGCAGCCGCGGGACAGGGGGCTGGGATGAGCAGTTCTTC
TRBV7-9,-,TRBJ2-7,TRBD2,CASSRSGSLGYEQYF,TGTGCCAGCAGCCGAAGCGGGAGTTTGGGGTACGAGCAGTACTTC
TRBV27,-,TRBJ1-1,-,CASSFQFPPGSLDTEAFF,TGTGCCAGCAGTTTTCAATTCCCTCCGGGTTCTCTCGACACTGAAGCTTTCTTT
TRBV2,-,TRBJ2-1,-,CASKADYGNEQFF,TGTGCCAGCAAAGCGGACTATGGGAATGAGCAGTTCTTC
TRBV27,-,TRBJ1-2,TRBD1,CASSLRGQGNGYTF,TGTGCCAGCAGTTTACGGGGACAGGGTAATGGCTACACCTTC
TRBV25-1,-,TRBJ2-1,TRBD1,CANRRTGFRIF,TGTGCCAACAGAAGGACAGGTTTTAGGATCTTC